This TCR beta chain is from a study of blood T cell repertoires in COVID-19 (dated by TCRdb to the early 2020s). General notes on the study: Samples covering the acute and convalescent phases of COVID-19 were provided by collaborators in the United States, Italy and Spain. The prospective study material was composed of cDNA or gDNA derived from T cells, B-cell-depleted T cells, or PBMCs. Subjects who had been exposed to COVID-19, were actively infected with it, or had recovered from it provided the deeply sampled blood TCRbeta repertoires that made up the dataset. A freely available public database, intended as a resource for researchers studying the immune response to SARS-CoV-2, is where the repertoires were released. The samples were drawn from the first 160 participants of the ongoing ImmuneRACE study and from over a thousand subjects provided by 6 global collaborators. The sample metadata nearly always contained a de-identified subject ID, COVID-19 status, age in years and sex. Where HLA class I and class II types were available, the types were taken from metadata supplied by the sample provider, not from assay-based typing.

Findings and caveats that apply to the study as a whole: Clinical and demographic metadata were provided uncurated, with the amount varying by source and participant.

TCRbeta CDR3 regions were amplified from genomic DNA using the immunoSEQ Assay, a bias-controlled multiplex PCR. Per the source publication's procedure: The number of nucleated cells in each sample was estimated from the amplification of reference gene primers within the assay. To quantify the absolute abundance of each unique TCRbeta CDR3 rearrangement, sequence reads were collapsed and filtered. Productive Simpson clonality was computed per sample as the square root of Simpson's diversity index over productive rearrangements. The table was pulled from immuneACCESS by TCRdb, which kept in-frame rearrangements only. Such tables lose some clones; where checked, under half of the loss comes from unresolved V genes, and the rest has no known cause. V, J and clone size reflect that table, while D and trimming were determined from the DNA. The sample table records about 73,000 clones; 65% to 85% of these occur just once. Clones ranked in the top ten supply around 30% of the sample.

For this clone: Its antigen is currently not known. Nothing much larger sits one base from this clone, and base qualities are not available.

Collaborating institutions collected whole blood in K2EDTA tubes following their own protocols. For TCRbeta analysis, collaborator samples were shipped as frozen whole blood, as isolated PBMCs, or as DNA extracted from either sample type. The receptor was derived from a human donor in a cohort sampled during active COVID-19. The specimen sequenced was peripheral blood.

This receptor has the CDR3 CASSLPAGGPAVEQYF. The nucleotide sequence reads as follows: TGTGCCAGCAGCCTCCCGGCGGGGGGGCCCGCGGTCGAGCAGTACTTC. The sequence links TRBV7-6 to TRBJ2-7; TRBD2 agrees with 9 junctional bases. The germline V gene gives CDR1 as SGHVS and CDR2 as FNYEAQ. Germline trimming amounts to 5 bases on V and 6 bases on J, with 14 as the count of junction bases outside the gene matches. Its CDR3 holds 16 amino acids, cysteine through phenylalanine. Of the read, only the CDR3 DNA is kept; its 48 bases are in frame from base 1.